The clone carrying this TCR beta chain was observed a few times. V lost 0 bases to trimming and J lost 4 bases, with 10 bases between them. Germline lookup yields CDR1 ENHRY and CDR2 SYGVKD. This CDR3 has 15 residues. With constant-segment primers, 5'RACE yielded cDNA libraries of TCR alpha and TCR beta that carried sample barcodes and UMIs. TCRdb processed the 5' RACE reads anew with MiXCR; each CDR3 protein has one entry. This table holds 450,000 or so distinct CDR3 sequences, 20% to 30% found once. The data belong to a study of T-cell memory formation after mild COVID-19. Whole-study context: The study found TCR clusters largely donor specific.

Material for sequencing was PBMCs or a T cell subset sorted from them (not recorded which). The rearrangement uses TRBV10-3 and TRBJ1-5; D is perhaps TRBD1 (6 bases). The TCR comes from an adult woman who had mild COVID-19 (a few samples of this study predate the infection). Cell type and time point are not known. The CDR3 DNA sequence: TGTGCCATCAGTGAGTCCCCCAGGGGTAATCAGCCCCAGCATTTT. It specifies CAISESPRGNQPQHF.